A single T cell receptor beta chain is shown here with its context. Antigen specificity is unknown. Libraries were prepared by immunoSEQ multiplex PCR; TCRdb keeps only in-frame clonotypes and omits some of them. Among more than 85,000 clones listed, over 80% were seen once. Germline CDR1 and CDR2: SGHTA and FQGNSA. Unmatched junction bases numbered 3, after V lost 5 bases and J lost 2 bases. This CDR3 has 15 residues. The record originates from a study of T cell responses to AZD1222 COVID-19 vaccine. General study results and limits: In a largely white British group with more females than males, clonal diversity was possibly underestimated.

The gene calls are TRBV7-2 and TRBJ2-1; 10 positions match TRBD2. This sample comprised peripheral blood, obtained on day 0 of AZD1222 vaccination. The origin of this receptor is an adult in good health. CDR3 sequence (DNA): TGTGCCAGCAGCAAACTAGCGGGGACCTACAATGAGCAGTTCTTC. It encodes CASSKLAGTYNEQFF.